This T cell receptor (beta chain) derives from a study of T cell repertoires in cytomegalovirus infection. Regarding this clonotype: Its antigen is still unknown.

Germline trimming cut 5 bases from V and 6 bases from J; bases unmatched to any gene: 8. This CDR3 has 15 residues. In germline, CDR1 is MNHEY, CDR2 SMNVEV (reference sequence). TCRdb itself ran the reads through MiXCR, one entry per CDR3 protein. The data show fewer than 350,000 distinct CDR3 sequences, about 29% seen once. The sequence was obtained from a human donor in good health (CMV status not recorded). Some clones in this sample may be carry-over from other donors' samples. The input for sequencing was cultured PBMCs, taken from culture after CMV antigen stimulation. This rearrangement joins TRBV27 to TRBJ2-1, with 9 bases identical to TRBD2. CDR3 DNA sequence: TGTGCCAGCAGTGCCGCGGGGGGGCCGCCCAATGAGCAGTTCTTC. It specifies CASSAAGGPPNEQFF.